The 12 T cell receptor beta chains below all came from one sample that was sequenced in a study of cytomegalovirus exposure and HLA in healthy donors. A multiplex PCR was run with 60 Vbeta primers and 13 Jbeta primers. Sequencing used immunoSEQ multiplex PCR; TCRdb keeps in-frame clones, though not all of them. The sample yields 200,000 to 250,000 clones, approximately 78% seen once. Sequencing was carried out using PBMCs. These receptors were taken from a male donor in good health and CMV-seronegative.

The CDR3 loop is CASSLPGVSNTEAFF. Here the CDR3 DNA reads TGTGCCAGCAGCTTGCCAGGGGTGAGCAACACTGAAGCTTTCTTT. V gene TRBV7-9 combines with J gene TRBJ1-1; perhaps TRBD1 as D (6 bases). The CDR3 consists of 15 residues. V was clipped by 3 bases and J by 2 bases, with 13 bases between them. The germline gives CDR1 SEHNR, CDR2 FQNEAQ (reference sequence).

The gene calls are TRBV29-1 and TRBJ2-7; a possible D gene is TRBD1 (5 bases). The V and J ends lost 1 base and 4 bases respectively, with 8 bases between them. Germline lookup yields CDR1 SQVTM and CDR2 ANQGSEA. The CDR3 is made up of 12 amino acids. The DNA for the CDR3 is TGCAGCGTTGAAGGAACAGGTTACGAGCAGTACTTC. This encodes CSVEGTGYEQYF.

This chain joins TRBV5-1 and TRBJ2-3; 11 bases agree with TRBD2. Germline V gene data show CDR1 as SGHRS and CDR2 as YFSETQ. The J segment lost 3 bases and the V segment lost 1 base, leaving 7 bases of the junction unmatched. This CDR3 has 17 residues. In nucleotides, the CDR3 is TGCGCCAGCAGCTTGTCTATAGCGGGAGGGCCTACAGATACGCAGTATTTT. It translates to CASSLSIAGGPTDTQYF.

The chain employs TRBV9 and TRBJ1-2; 8 bases line up with TRBD1. V gave up 4 bases and J gave up 4 bases; unmatched junction bases: 12. From germline, CDR1 is SGDLS and CDR2 YYNGEE. The CDR3 sequence is 16 residues long. The CDR3: CASSPRPGTGTYGYTF. In DNA form, the CDR3 reads TGTGCCAGCAGCCCCCGTCCCGGGACAGGAACCTATGGCTACACCTTC.

As concerns this clone: The sample has other DNA sequences that encode this CDR3 too. The rearrangement links TRBV19 to TRBJ1-1, with 7 bases aligning to TRBD1. CDR1 and CDR2 from the germline V gene are LNHDA and SQIVND (reference sequence). With V trimmed by 6 bases and J by 0 bases, 4 bases remained unmatched. This CDR3 is built from 14 residues. The CDR3 spells CASSPGTVNTEAFF. CDR3 coding DNA: TGTGCCAGTAGCCCCGGGACAGTGAACACTGAAGCTTTCTTT. The whole variable domain, remainder taken from reference TRBV19 and TRBJ1-1, is DGGITQSPKYLFRKEGQNVTLSCEQNLNHDAMYWYRQDPGQGLRLIYYSQIVNDFQKGDIAEGYSVSREKKESFPLTVTSAQKNPTAFYLCASSPGTVNTEAFFGQGTRLTVV.

The rearrangement uses TRBV9 and TRBJ2-5; maybe TRBD2 (6 bases). Trimming shortened V by 1 base and J by 11 bases, and 15 bases separated the two germline ends. There are 13 residues in the CDR3. Looked up from germline, CDR1 is SGDLS and CDR2 is YYNGEE. CDR3 protein: CASSVTGDREQYF. CDR3 nucleotides: TGTGCCAGCAGCGTAACCGGGGATCGGGAGCAGTACTTC.

The chain couples TRBV7-8 to TRBJ1-5, with D unresolved. The CDR3 is 13 residues long. Trimming took 3 bases from V and 5 from J, leaving 8 bases between them. Looked up from germline, CDR1 is SGHVS and CDR2 is FQNEAQ. The CDR3 nucleotides read TGTGCCAGCAGCTTGGAGAATTATCAGCCCCAGCATTTT. It codes for CASSLENYQPQHF. Drawing the rest from reference TRBV7-8 and TRBJ1-5, the complete variable domain is GAGVSQSPRYKVAKRGQDVALRCDPISGHVSLFWYQQALGQGPEFLTYFQNEAQLDKSGLPSDRFFAERPEGSVSTLKIQRTQQEDSAVYLCASSLENYQPQHFGDGTRLSIL.

This clone came up once. One end of the junction fails to match germline, which may point to a read error. The V call is TRBV5-1, the J call TRBJ2-7, with 7 bases lining up with TRBD2. Germline values: CDR1 SGHRS, CDR2 YFSETQ. The CDR3 runs 14 residues. The CDR3 loop is CVSSLGTTSYEQYF. CDR3 in DNA: TGCGTCAGCAGCTTAGGGACTACCTCCTACGAGCAGTACTTC.

The chain carries TRBV27 and TRBJ2-5; perhaps TRBD2 as D (6 bases). The DNA end is more similar to TRBJ2-7, so the J call may be wrong. Germline CDR1 MNHEY, CDR2 SMNVEV (reference sequence). CDR3 size: 13 residues. As DNA, the CDR3 is TGTGCCAGCAGATCTCTAGCGTCTTACGAGCAGTACTTC. Protein sequence: CASRSLASYEQYF.

This clone was seen a single time. This sample also contains other DNA sequences that code for the same CDR3. This chain joins TRBV10-3 and TRBJ1-4; D unresolved. This CDR3 is built from 12 residues. Germline V CDR1 and CDR2: ENHRY, SYGVKD. V was pared by 6 bases and J by 8 bases, with 10 bases between. CDR3 residues: CAISEASEKLFF. The CDR3 DNA reads TGTGCCATCAGCGAGGCGTCGGAAAAACTGTTTTTT.

The chain recombines TRBV29-1 with TRBJ1-1, with 10 bases matching TRBD1. V lost 8 bases and J lost 5; bases outside the gene matches: 5. The CDR3 covers 12 residues. CDR1 and CDR2 (germline): SQVTM, ANQGSEA. The CDR3 spells CSSGQGSTEAFF. In nucleotides, the CDR3 is TGCAGCTCGGGACAGGGGAGTACTGAAGCTTTCTTT.

The chain is built from TRBV6-9 and TRBJ1-6; maybe TRBD1 (6 bases). Germline CDR1 reads MNHGY; CDR2 reads SVAAGI. The CDR3 runs to 15 residues. Between the trimmed V and J ends, which lost 5 bases and 8 bases, there was a span of 16 bases. CDR3 nucleotides: TGTGCCAGCAGTCAGCAGGGGACGAGTGATTCACCCCTCCACTTT. It yields the protein CASSQQGTSDSPLHF.